Below, 18 T cell receptor beta chains from the same sample are listed, as sequenced in a study of radiotherapy plus CTLA-4 blockade in lung cancer. TCRdb's copy holds only in-frame clones and misses some; the assay was immunoSEQ multiplex PCR. The table records approximately 60,000 clones, 60% to 80% of them present only once. The source material was peripheral blood, sampled from a patient treated with radiotherapy plus ipilimumab. Receptor source: a human donor with non-small cell lung cancer who had a complete response to radiotherapy plus ipilimumab.

This CDR3 reads CASSSGQWQETQYF. The CDR3 bases are TGTGCCAGCAGCTCTGGACAGTGGCAAGAGACCCAGTACTTC. The chain recombines TRBV7-2 with TRBJ2-5; D may be TRBD1 (6 bases). The germline gives CDR1 SGHTA, CDR2 FQGNSA. CDR3 size: 14 residues. Trimming removed 4 bases at V and 2 bases at J, with 11 bases between. The full variable domain, with the rest looked up from reference TRBV7-2 and TRBJ2-5, is GAGVSQSPSNKVTEKGKDVELRCDPISGHTALYWYRQSLGQGLEFLIYFQGNSAPDKSGLPSDRFSAERTGGSVSTLTIQRTQQEDSAVYLCASSSGQWQETQYFGPGTRLLVL.

This clone was recorded once. The V call is TRBV7-2, the J call TRBJ2-5; tentative D call: TRBD2 (5 bases). CDR3 size: 14 residues. The V end lost 3 bases, the J end lost 2 bases, and 10 bases lay between the germline ends. Germline V CDR1 and CDR2: SGHTA, FQGNSA. CDR3 protein: CASSFNGIQETQYF. CDR3 in DNA: TGTGCCAGCAGCTTCAACGGGATTCAAGAGACCCAGTACTTC.

This clone was recorded only once. The chain carries TRBV7-2 and TRBJ2-1; D is undetermined. The germline V gene has CDR1 SGHTA and CDR2 FQGNSA. V was cut by 2 bases and J by 5 bases, with 13 bases left in between. The CDR3 length is 15 residues. CDR3 nucleotides: TGTGCCAGCAGCTTAATGATGGTGCAGGACAATGAGCAGTTCTTC. Its translation is CASSLMMVQDNEQFF.

The rearrangement links TRBV18 to TRBJ2-2; D might be TRBD1 (6 bases). CDR1 and CDR2 from the germline V gene are KGHSH and LQKENI. Trimming shortened V by 3 bases and J by 9 bases, and 14 bases separated the two germline ends. The CDR3 spans 14 residues. The CDR3 sequence is CASSPGTLIRELFF. The CDR3 region has the DNA TGTGCCAGCTCACCCGGGACACTTATCCGGGAGCTGTTTTTT.

The gene calls are TRBV10-3 and TRBJ2-7, with D perhaps matching TRBD1 (6 bases). Germline lookup yields CDR1 ENHRY and CDR2 SYGVKD. The CDR3 is made up of 13 amino acids. V lost 3 bases, J lost 5 bases, and 11 bases lay in between. The CDR3: CAISDPQGHEQYF. CDR3 coding DNA: TGTGCCATCAGTGATCCTCAGGGGCACGAGCAGTACTTC.

Only a few counts were recorded for this clone. The chain uses TRBV19 and TRBJ2-1, with a tentative D call TRBD2 (6 bases). Germline CDR1 and CDR2: LNHDA and SQIVND (reference sequence). The V end was cut by 6 bases, the J end by 5 bases, with 14 bases between. There are 14 residues in the CDR3. CDR3 sequence (DNA): TGTGCCAGTAGGCCCCTTGGGGGGAACAATGAGCAGTTCTTC. This encodes CASRPLGGNNEQFF.

This sequence joins TRBV7-9 and TRBJ2-4; possibly TRBD2 for D (6 bases). CDR1 SEHNR and CDR2 FQNEAQ come from the germline V gene (reference sequence). The CDR3 totals 15 residues. Trimming removed 4 bases from V and 1 base from J, with 11 bases in between. The CDR3 protein is CASSSMRGAKNIQYF. For the CDR3, the DNA is TGTGCCAGCAGCTCCATGCGGGGTGCCAAAAACATTCAGTACTTC.

The rearrangement links TRBV7-2 to TRBJ2-5, with D uncertain. The CDR3 has 15 amino acids. Germline lookup yields CDR1 SGHTA and CDR2 FQGNSA. The ends were cut back, 1 base at V and 2 bases at J, with 11 bases in the middle. Written as DNA, the CDR3 is TGTGCCAGCAGCTTAGGGCCAACCGTACAAGAGACCCAGTACTTC. Its translation: CASSLGPTVQETQYF.

This sequence joins TRBV7-9 and TRBJ2-2; D is uncertain. The CDR3 extends over 15 amino acids. The germline gives CDR1 SEHNR, CDR2 FQNEAQ (reference sequence). Deletions cut 1 base from V and 1 base from J, with 7 bases between. The CDR3 DNA reads as TGTGCCAGCAGCTTAGAGCAGGTGAACACCGGGGAGCTGTTTTTT. It translates to CASSLEQVNTGELFF.

About this clone itself: This specimen includes other DNA sequences encoding the same CDR3. The chain has TRBV1 and TRBJ2-3; the table's D call, TRBD2, has no DNA check behind it. TRBV1 is annotated as a pseudogene. This CDR3 contains 15 residues. The CDR3 loop reads CTSSHERRPTDTQYF. In DNA form, the CDR3 reads TGCACCAGCAGCCATGAGCGGCGGCCCACAGATACGCAGTATTTT.

The chain uses TRBV15 and TRBJ1-1; possible D gene TRBD1, 6 bases. CDR3 length equals 13 residues. V lost 8 bases to trimming and J lost 1 base, with 11 bases between them. The germline V gene has CDR1 LNHNV and CDR2 YYDKDF (reference sequence). The CDR3 DNA reads as TGTGCCACCTCGGGACAAGGGAACACTGAAGCTTTCTTT. Protein product: CATSGQGNTEAFF.

This CDR3 reads CASSARDRGRYGYTF. The CDR3 DNA follows: TGTGCCAGCAGTGCCCGGGACAGGGGGCGGTATGGCTACACCTTC. V and J are TRBV2 and TRBJ1-2, with 12 positions matching TRBD1. Germline CDR1 reads SNHLY; CDR2 reads FYNNEI. V lost 4 bases, J lost 5 bases, and 5 bases stayed unmatched. The CDR3 contains 15 residues.

The chain links TRBV18 to TRBJ1-5; D is unclear. The CDR3 covers 13 residues. Trimming stripped 4 bases from V and 6 bases from J, with 10 bases between. The germline V gene encodes CDR1 KGHSH and CDR2 LQKENI. The CDR3 spells CASSLGNGQPQHF. In DNA form, the CDR3 reads TGTGCCAGCTCACTTGGGAACGGTCAGCCCCAGCATTTT.

A few counts support this clone. The chain carries TRBV30 and TRBJ2-7; 7 bases line up with TRBD1. Germline V CDR1 and CDR2: GTSNPN, SVGIG (reference sequence). With V trimmed by 0 bases and J by 6 bases, 14 bases remained unmatched. The CDR3 length is 16 residues. CDR3 amino acids: CAWSVLDRTADREQYV. Here the CDR3 DNA reads TGTGCCTGGAGTGTACTGGACAGGACGGCCGATCGCGAGCAGTACGTC.

The V call is TRBV2, the J call TRBJ1-4, with a tentative D call TRBD1 (5 bases). This CDR3 spans 13 amino acids. Germline assignment: CDR1 SNHLY and CDR2 FYNNEI. The germline V and J ends were trimmed by 8 bases and 3 bases, with 10 bases remaining between them. The CDR3 DNA reads TGTGCCAGCGGGGGGGACTCTAATGAAAAACTGTTTTTT. This gives the protein CASGGDSNEKLFF.

About this clone itself: The junction departs from the called germline gene at one end, perhaps through a read error. This chain joins TRBV7-7 and TRBJ2-5; 10 bases are shared with TRBD2. The CDR3 runs 15 residues. Germline values: CDR1 SSHAT, CDR2 FNYEAQ (reference sequence). The CDR3 region is CASSLAGLASTTQYF. DNA of the CDR3: TGTGCTAGCAGCTTAGCGGGACTAGCGAGTACTACCCAGTACTTC.

Written as DNA, the CDR3 is TGTGCCAGCAGCTCTAGCGCGGGGGAAGTTGAAGCTTTCTTT. It specifies CASSSSAGEVEAFF. The chain carries TRBV5-6 and TRBJ1-1, with a weak D call TRBD1 (5 bases). The V and J ends lost 3 bases and 7 bases respectively, with 16 bases between them. Germline lookup yields CDR1 SGHDT and CDR2 YYEEEE. CDR3 size: 14 residues.

The gene calls are TRBV9 and TRBJ1-1; D is possibly TRBD1 (5 bases). From germline, CDR1 is SGDLS and CDR2 YYNGEE. The CDR3 totals 14 residues. The V end lost 0 bases, the J end lost 4 bases, and 10 bases lay between the germline ends. The chain's CDR3 is CASSVAQVGTEAFF. Here the CDR3 DNA reads TGTGCCAGCAGCGTAGCACAGGTGGGCACTGAAGCTTTCTTT.